The 23 T cell receptor beta chains below all came from one sample that was sequenced in a study of T cell repertoires in cytomegalovirus infection. TCRdb processed the reads anew with MiXCR; each CDR3 protein has one entry. The table shows about 900,000 distinct CDR3 sequences, with roughly 30% occurring only once. These receptors' antigens are unknown. Here the sequenced sample was cultured CD8+ T cells from PBMCs, taken from culture after CMV antigen stimulation. The receptor set was obtained from a human donor in good health (CMV status not recorded). Some clones in this sample may be carry-over from other donors' samples.

The CDR3 here is CATSDLQGGGYTF. Here the CDR3 DNA reads TGTGCCACCAGTGATTTGCAGGGGGGAGGCTACACCTTC. The genes are TRBV24-1 and TRBJ1-2, with 7 bases lining up with TRBD1. Germline loops: CDR1 KGHDR, CDR2 SFDVKD. This CDR3 has 13 residues. Germline trimming cut 0 bases from V and 8 bases from J; bases unmatched to any gene: 2.

This clonotype was seen ten or more times. The chain carries TRBV7-2 and TRBJ1-5, with TRBD1 matching 9 bases. In germline, CDR1 is SGHTA, CDR2 FQGNSA. This CDR3 has 16 residues. V was pared by 1 base and J by 4 bases, with 5 bases of the junction left unmatched. CDR3 sequence (DNA): TGTGCCAGCAGCTTAGGGTACAGGGGGCGGAATCAGCCCCAGCATTTT. Translating it yields CASSLGYRGRNQPQHF.

This clonotype was seen repeatedly, ten times or more. The chain uses TRBV19 and TRBJ1-1; D not certain. In germline, CDR1 is LNHDA, CDR2 SQIVND (reference sequence). This CDR3 spans 12 amino acids. V lost 3 bases and J 1 base, leaving 3 bases between the germline ends. This CDR3 reads CASSIGNTEAFF. The CDR3 region has the DNA TGTGCCAGTAGTATTGGGAACACTGAAGCTTTCTTT.

Comments on this clonotype: An end of the junction differs from the germline gene, which may be a read error. The V and J genes are TRBV7-6 and TRBJ1-1; the D gene is possibly TRBD1 (5 bases). Germline V gene lookup returns CDR1 SGHVS and CDR2 FNYEAQ. CDR3 length: 13 residues. The CDR3 DNA is TGTGCTAGCAGCTCAGGGATCGACACTGAAGCTTTCTTT. It codes for CASSSGIDTEAFF.

This clonotype was recorded only once. The V call is TRBV20-1, the J call TRBJ2-4; TRBD1 matches 7 bases. V trimming: 7 bases; J trimming: 6 bases; junction bases outside the gene matches: 3. Germline lookup yields CDR1 DFQATT and CDR2 SNEGSKA (reference sequence). This CDR3 is built from 11 residues. The CDR3 reads CSVNRGNIQYF. The CDR3, as DNA: TGCAGTGTGAACAGGGGAAACATTCAGTACTTC.

This clonotype occurred many times. This chain uses TRBV12-3 or TRBV12-4 with TRBJ2-4; D gene uncertain. The CDR3 is 11 residues long. With 6 bases removed from V and 7 bases from J, the gap between germline ends came to 7 bases. The CDR3 region is CASSFGNIQYF. CDR3 nucleotide sequence: TGTGCCAGCAGCTTCGGGAACATTCAGTACTTC.

This clonotype has only a few counts. The rearrangement links TRBV18 to TRBJ2-7, with 8 bases lining up with TRBD2. Germline CDR1 reads KGHSH; CDR2 reads LQKENI. With V trimmed by 3 bases and J by 4 bases, 5 bases remained unmatched. The CDR3 contains 14 residues. The CDR3 protein is CASSPNGGAYEQYF. CDR3 DNA sequence: TGTGCCAGCTCACCGAACGGGGGGGCATACGAGCAGTACTTC.

V gene TRBV4-1 combines with J gene TRBJ1-1; TRBD1 aligns across 9 bases. V was pared by 4 bases and J by 3 bases, with 3 bases of the junction left unmatched. Germline V lookup: CDR1 MGHRA, CDR2 YSYEKL. CDR3 length equals 14 residues. The CDR3 sequence is CASSRDRVDTEAFF. The CDR3 nucleotides read TGCGCCAGCAGCCGGGACAGGGTGGACACTGAAGCTTTCTTT.

The J gene is TRBJ2-7, the V gene TRBV5-6; 8 bases are shared with TRBD2. Germline-derived CDR1 and CDR2 are SGHDT and YYEEEE. This CDR3 is built from 15 residues. CDR3 sequence reads: CTSSFNLAGPYEQYV. The DNA for the CDR3 is TGTACCAGCAGCTTCAATTTAGCGGGGCCCTACGAGCAGTACGTC.

This clonotype appeared many times. V gene TRBV7-6 combines with J gene TRBJ2-3; the D is unclear. The CDR3 loop spans 13 amino acids. With 3 bases removed from V and 6 bases from J, the gap between germline ends came to 10 bases. The V gene's germline CDR1 is SGHVS and CDR2 FNYEAQ. This chain's CDR3 is CASSLYPADTQYF. The CDR3 DNA reads TGTGCCAGCAGCTTGTACCCGGCCGATACGCAGTATTTT.

This clonotype has more than one count but fewer than ten. V is TRBV19 and J is TRBJ2-6; no clear D gene. With 3 bases removed from V and 3 bases from J, the gap between germline ends came to 9 bases. Germline V gives CDR1 LNHDA, CDR2 SQIVND (reference sequence). The CDR3 runs 15 residues. The CDR3 DNA reads TGTGCCAGTAGTATTAACGGCTTTGGGGCCAACGTCCTGACTTTC. It is translated as CASSINGFGANVLTF.

A remark on this clonotype: An end of the junction differs from the germline gene, which may be a read error. The chain has TRBV7-6 and TRBJ2-2; no definite D call. CDR3 length: 11 amino acids. The germline gives CDR1 SGHVS, CDR2 FNYEAQ. CDR3 loop: CVSSNSGELFF. In DNA form, the CDR3 reads TGTGTCAGCAGTAATTCCGGGGAGCTGTTTTTT.

The chain carries TRBV15 and TRBJ1-5, with TRBD1 as a possible D gene (6 bases). Per the germline V gene, CDR1 is LNHNV and CDR2 is YYDKDF (reference sequence). V lost 5 bases and J lost 10, with 15 bases in between. The CDR3 totals 13 residues. Here the CDR3 DNA reads TGTGCCACCAGCGAAACAGGGAGGGGACCCCAGCATTTT. The encoded protein is CATSETGRGPQHF.

In this sample, this clonotype turned up a few times. This rearrangement joins TRBV4-1 to TRBJ2-1; D gene uncertain. The germline V and J ends were trimmed by 3 bases and 0 bases, with 12 bases remaining between them. The CDR3 sequence is 16 residues long. The germline CDR1 and CDR2 sequences are MGHRA and YSYEKL. The CDR3 DNA follows: TGCGCCAGCAGCCACCAAGCTGGAAGCTCCTACAATGAGCAGTTCTTC. Translating it yields CASSHQAGSSYNEQFF.

This clonotype occurred many times. The chain carries TRBV6-1 and TRBJ2-2; D gene uncertain. This CDR3 has 14 residues. Germline values: CDR1 MNHNS, CDR2 SASEGT. Trimming took off 7 bases at V and 2 bases at J, with 11 bases between the two ends. The CDR3 nucleotides read TGTGCCAGCACCCCCTCGCTCAACACCGGGGAGCTGTTTTTT. Its translation: CASTPSLNTGELFF.

This clonotype was counted only a few times. An end of the junction does not agree with germline; a read error may underlie this. J is TRBJ2-7 and V is TRBV7-6, with TRBD2 matching 12 bases. This CDR3 region has 16 residues. The germline gives CDR1 SGHVS, CDR2 FNYEAQ. The CDR3 is CVSSLELAGGTYEQYF. The DNA for the CDR3 is TGTGTCAGCAGCTTAGAACTAGCGGGGGGTACCTACGAGCAGTACTTC.

Details on this clonotype: Just one base apart from a much larger clone, this may be a read error. The CDR3 does not close with the conserved phenylalanine or tryptophan, likely indicating a read error. The chain uses TRBV6-5 and TRBJ1-5; D might be TRBD1 (6 bases). The germline V gene has CDR1 MNHEY and CDR2 SVGAGI. V lost 5 bases and J lost 4, with 24 bases in between. The CDR3 is made up of 18 amino acids. Written as DNA, the CDR3 is TGTGCCAGCAGTAGGATGGGGGCAGGGATGGAGACGAATCAGCCCCAGCATCTT. Protein: CASSRMGAGMETNQPQHL.

This chain joins TRBV27 and TRBJ1-2; 8 positions match TRBD1. V was pared by 10 bases and J by 4 bases, with 8 bases of the junction left unmatched. The CDR3 is 13 residues long. Germline V gene lookup returns CDR1 MNHEY and CDR2 SMNVEV (reference sequence). In nucleotides, the CDR3 is TGTGCCACCATGGACAGGGAAGGCTATGGCTACACCTTC. Translated, it gives CATMDREGYGYTF.

CDR3 sequence: CASSDGAGGSNEQFF. The CDR3 coding sequence is TGTGCCAGCAGTGACGGGGCGGGGGGAAGCAATGAGCAGTTCTTC. The V gene is TRBV6-4, the J gene TRBJ2-1, with 8 bases fitting TRBD2. CDR3 length: 15 residues. V shed 2 bases and J 6 bases; nucleotides not matched to a gene: 6. In germline, CDR1 is MRHNA, CDR2 SNTAGT.

This clonotype was counted only a few times. The chain has TRBV12-5 and TRBJ2-2; no clear D gene. Germline CDR1 and CDR2: LGHNT and FRNRAP. CDR3 size: 15 residues. The V end was cut by 2 bases, the J end by 1 base, with 8 bases between. The CDR3 reads CASGLFLENTGELFF. The CDR3 nucleotides read TGTGCTAGTGGTTTGTTTCTGGAGAACACCGGGGAGCTGTTTTTT.

The chain has TRBV7-2 and TRBJ2-7; D gene unclear. CDR1 is SGHTA, CDR2 FQGNSA, per germline. CDR3 length: 14 amino acids. V lost 0 bases and J 5 bases, leaving 11 bases between the germline ends. For the CDR3, the DNA is TGTGCCAGCAGCTTAGCTTCCTACCCCCACGAGCAGTACTTC. Its protein product is CASSLASYPHEQYF.

The chain couples TRBV27 to TRBJ1-1, with D perhaps TRBD1 (6 bases). Per germline, CDR1 MNHEY and CDR2 SMNVEV (reference sequence). With 1 base removed from V and 5 bases from J, the gap between germline ends came to 14 bases. The CDR3 extends over 15 amino acids. CDR3 DNA: TGTGCCAGCAGTTTATGGGGGGAAAGGGGGACTGAAGCTTTCTTT. Its translation is CASSLWGERGTEAFF.

The table lists this clonotype with many counts. The chain couples TRBV7-2 to TRBJ2-1; D uncertain. The CDR3 contains 13 residues. The germline CDR1 and CDR2 sequences are SGHTA and FQGNSA. V was pared by 5 bases and J by 6 bases, with 11 bases between. The CDR3 loop reads CASSLWNSNEQFF. For the CDR3, the DNA is TGTGCCAGCAGCCTGTGGAACTCCAATGAGCAGTTCTTC. The full variable domain, with the rest looked up from reference TRBV7-2 and TRBJ2-1, is GAGVSQSPSNKVTEKGKDVELRCDPISGHTALYWYRQSLGQGLEFLIYFQGNSAPDKSGLPSDRFSAERTGGSVSTLTIQRTQQEDSAVYLCASSLWNSNEQFFGPGTRLTVL.